These 5 T cell receptor beta chains came from one sample sequenced in a study of control samples from healthy donors and cancer patients. The repertoire was sequenced with immunoSEQ multiplex PCR; TCRdb's copy has only in-frame clones and lacks some. The profile shows about 54,000 clones, 95% to 97% of them singletons. The sequenced sample consisted of blood. These receptors all stem from a woman aged 25 to 45 in good health.

The count of this clone is one. V and J are TRBV28 and TRBJ2-2; tentatively, D is TRBD1 (5 bases). Trimming took 5 bases from V and 4 from J, leaving 17 bases between them. CDR1 and CDR2 from the germline V gene are MDHEN and SYDVKM. This CDR3 spans 16 amino acids. CDR3 bases: TGTGCCAGCAGTAGGCTCAGGGTGGTTGGCACCGGGGAGCTGTTTTTT. This sequence encodes CASSRLRVVGTGELFF.

V and J are TRBV5-1 and TRBJ2-7; the match to TRBD1 covers 7 bases. Unmatched junction bases numbered 3, after V lost 0 bases and J lost 6 bases. The CDR3 spans 13 residues. Germline V gene sequence: CDR1 SGHRS, CDR2 YFSETQ. CDR3 nucleotide sequence: TGCGCCAGCAGCTTGGCCTCAGGGGGCGAGCAGTACTTC. Residues: CASSLASGGEQYF.

This clone was counted between two and nine times. The V gene is TRBV30, the J gene TRBJ2-2; D remains unclear. V lost 4 bases, J lost 5 bases, and 17 bases lay in between. The CDR3 is made up of 15 amino acids. Per germline, CDR1 GTSNPN and CDR2 SVGIG (reference sequence). CDR3: CAWIAGRLRTGELFF. The CDR3 region has the DNA TGTGCCTGGATTGCCGGAAGGTTGCGGACCGGGGAGCTGTTTTTT.

The chain joins TRBV6-5 to TRBJ2-3, with a possible D match to TRBD2 (6 bases). With 2 bases removed from V and 0 bases from J, the gap between germline ends came to 9 bases. Germline values: CDR1 MNHEY, CDR2 SVGAGI. The CDR3 is made up of 15 amino acids. The CDR3 DNA follows: TGTGCCAGCAGTTACGGGAGCGGGAGCACAGATACGCAGTATTTT. This sequence encodes CASSYGSGSTDTQYF.

The V and J genes are TRBV27 and TRBJ2-7, with TRBD2 identical over 7 bases. CDR1 MNHEY and CDR2 SMNVEV come from the germline V gene (reference sequence). The CDR3 consists of 15 residues. Trimming at V came to 5 bases and at J to 6 bases, leaving 13 bases not matched to a gene. The CDR3 nucleotides read TGTGCCAGCAGTCCCCAAGCGGGACTCAGATCCGAGCAGTACTTC. Its translation is CASSPQAGLRSEQYF.